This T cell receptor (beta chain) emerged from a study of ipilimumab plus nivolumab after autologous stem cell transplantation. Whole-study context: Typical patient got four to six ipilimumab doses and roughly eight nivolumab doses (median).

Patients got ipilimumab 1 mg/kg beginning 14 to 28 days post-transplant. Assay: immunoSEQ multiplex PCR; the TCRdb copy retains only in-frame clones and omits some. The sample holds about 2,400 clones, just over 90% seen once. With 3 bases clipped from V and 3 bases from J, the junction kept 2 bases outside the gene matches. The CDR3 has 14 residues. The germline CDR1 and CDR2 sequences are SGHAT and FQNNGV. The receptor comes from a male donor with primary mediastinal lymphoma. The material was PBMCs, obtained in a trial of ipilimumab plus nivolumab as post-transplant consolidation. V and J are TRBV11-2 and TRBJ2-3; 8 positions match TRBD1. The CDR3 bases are TGTGCCAGCAGCTTCTGGACAGGGACAGATACGCAGTATTTT. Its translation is CASSFWTGTDTQYF.